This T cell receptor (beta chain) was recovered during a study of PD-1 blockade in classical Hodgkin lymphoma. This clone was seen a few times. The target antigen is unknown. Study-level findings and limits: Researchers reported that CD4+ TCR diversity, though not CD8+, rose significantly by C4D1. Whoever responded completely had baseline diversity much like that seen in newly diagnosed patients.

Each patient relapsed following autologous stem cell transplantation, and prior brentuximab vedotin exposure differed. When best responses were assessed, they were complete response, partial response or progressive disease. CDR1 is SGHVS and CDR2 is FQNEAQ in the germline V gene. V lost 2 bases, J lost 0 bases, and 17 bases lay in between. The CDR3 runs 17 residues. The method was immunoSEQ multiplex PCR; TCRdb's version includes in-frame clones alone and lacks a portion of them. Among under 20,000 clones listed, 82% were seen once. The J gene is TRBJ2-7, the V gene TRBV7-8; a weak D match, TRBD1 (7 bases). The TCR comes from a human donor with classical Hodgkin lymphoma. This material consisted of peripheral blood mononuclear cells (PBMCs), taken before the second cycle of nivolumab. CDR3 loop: CASSLSRGTESSYEQYF. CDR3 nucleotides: TGTGCCAGCAGCTTATCCCGGGGGACAGAGAGCTCCTACGAGCAGTACTTC.